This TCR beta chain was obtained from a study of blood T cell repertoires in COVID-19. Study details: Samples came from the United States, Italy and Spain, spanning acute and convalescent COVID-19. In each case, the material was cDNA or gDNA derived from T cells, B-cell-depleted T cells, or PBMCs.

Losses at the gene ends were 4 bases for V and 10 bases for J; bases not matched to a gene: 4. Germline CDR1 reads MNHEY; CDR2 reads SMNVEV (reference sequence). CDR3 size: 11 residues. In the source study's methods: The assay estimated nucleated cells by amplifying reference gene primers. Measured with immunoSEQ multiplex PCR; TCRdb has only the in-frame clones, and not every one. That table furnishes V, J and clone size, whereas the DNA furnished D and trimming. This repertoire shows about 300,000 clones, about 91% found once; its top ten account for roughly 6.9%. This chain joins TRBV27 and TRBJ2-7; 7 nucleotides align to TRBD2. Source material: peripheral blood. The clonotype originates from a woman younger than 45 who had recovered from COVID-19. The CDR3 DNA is TGTGCCAGCAGTTCCCGGGGGGTCCAGTACTTC. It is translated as CASSSRGVQYF.